These 32 T cell receptor beta chains came from one sample sequenced in a study of blood T cell repertoires in COVID-19. The assay was immunoSEQ multiplex PCR, and TCRdb's table has in-frame clones only and misses some. The repertoire holds around 330,000 clones, 89% seen once, with around a tenth in the top ten. The sample was PBMCs or T cells enriched from blood (not recorded which). These receptors were taken from a middle-aged woman who had recovered from COVID-19.

This sequence joins TRBV28 and TRBJ1-6, with 7 bases matching TRBD1. CDR3 length equals 13 residues. Germline V gene lookup returns CDR1 MDHEN and CDR2 SYDVKM. The junction had 7 bases not matched to a gene; V was cut back by 6 bases and J by 11 bases. CDR3 sequence: CASRPTGNTPLHF. Here the CDR3 DNA reads TGTGCCAGCAGGCCGACAGGGAATACACCCCTCCACTTT.

The chain joins TRBV30 to TRBJ1-3; D is ambiguous. Deletions cut 2 bases from V and 3 bases from J, with 8 bases between. Germline V gives CDR1 GTSNPN, CDR2 SVGIG (reference sequence). This CDR3 has 13 amino acids. The CDR3 reads CAWSYQIGNTIYF. The CDR3 region has the DNA TGTGCCTGGAGTTATCAGATTGGAAACACCATATATTTT.

The chain uses TRBV24-1 and TRBJ2-6; 7 positions match TRBD1. The V gene end was trimmed by 4 bases and the J gene end by 0 bases; junction bases not matched to a gene: 14. The germline gives CDR1 KGHDR, CDR2 SFDVKD. The CDR3 spans 20 residues. The CDR3 DNA reads as TGTGCCACCAGTGAGCCGATTAGGGACAGCCCGTCCTCTGGGGCCAACGTCCTGACTTTC. Translation gives CATSEPIRDSPSSGANVLTF.

This clone occurred once. The gene calls are TRBV7-2 and TRBJ1-1; maybe TRBD1 (5 bases). Trimming removed 5 bases from V and 1 base from J, with 8 bases in between. Germline V gene data show CDR1 as SGHTA and CDR2 as FQGNSA. CDR3 length: 13 residues. This CDR3 is CASSRTGNTEAFF. DNA of the CDR3: TGTGCCAGCAGCCGAACAGGGAACACTGAAGCTTTCTTT.

The chain recombines TRBV27 with TRBJ1-5, with 10 bases identical to TRBD1. The CDR3 totals 13 residues. Germline V CDR1 and CDR2: MNHEY, SMNVEV (reference sequence). V was clipped by 9 bases and J by 6 bases; unmatched bases: 5. CDR3 sequence reads: CASGWDRGQPQHF. CDR3 sequence (DNA): TGTGCCAGTGGGTGGGACAGGGGTCAGCCCCAGCATTTT.

The V gene is TRBV9, the J gene TRBJ2-2; TRBD1 might be the D (5 bases). This CDR3 is built from 14 residues. Per germline, CDR1 SGDLS and CDR2 YYNGEE. V lost 4 bases, J lost 3 bases, and 10 bases lay in between. Here the CDR3 DNA reads TGTGCCAGCAGCCTCGGACATCACACCGGGGAGCTGTTTTTT. Its protein is CASSLGHHTGELFF.

The chain links TRBV7-2 to TRBJ1-6, with unresolved D. Per germline, CDR1 SGHTA and CDR2 FQGNSA. Trimming stripped 0 bases from V and 8 bases from J, with 11 bases between. The length of the CDR3 is 15 residues. The CDR3 sequence is CASSLAMGSDSPLHF. DNA for the CDR3: TGTGCCAGCAGCTTAGCCATGGGGAGTGATTCACCCCTCCACTTT.

This rearrangement joins TRBV7-9 to TRBJ1-2; D is ambiguous. Germline CDR1 and CDR2: SEHNR and FQNEAQ (reference sequence). The CDR3 totals 12 residues. V gave up 0 bases and J gave up 8 bases, with 7 bases separating them. The CDR3 loop is CASSLATRGYTF. DNA for the CDR3: TGTGCCAGCAGCTTAGCGACTCGAGGCTACACCTTC.

This sequence joins TRBV9 and TRBJ2-2; a weak D match, TRBD2 (5 bases). Germline lookup yields CDR1 SGDLS and CDR2 YYNGEE. The V gene lost 3 bases and the J gene lost 0 bases, with 6 bases spanning the gap. This CDR3 spans 14 amino acids. CDR3 DNA sequence: TGTGCCAGCAGCGCACTAGCGAACACCGGGGAGCTGTTTTTT. Translation: CASSALANTGELFF.

J is TRBJ1-2 and V is TRBV2; maybe TRBD1 (5 bases). CDR3 length: 13 amino acids. Trimming left V 7 bases short and J 6 bases short, with 15 bases between. The germline CDR1 and CDR2 sequences are SNHLY and FYNNEI. CDR3: CASKGQGGDGYTF. The CDR3 DNA is TGTGCCAGCAAGGGGCAGGGTGGCGATGGCTACACCTTC.

This clone came up once. The chain recombines TRBV10-3 with TRBJ2-4; tentative D call: TRBD1 (5 bases). CDR1 is ENHRY, CDR2 SYGVKD, per germline. Trimming took 0 bases from V and 1 from J, leaving 10 bases between them. The CDR3 has 16 amino acids. CDR3 amino acids: CAISESLDMAKNIQYF. DNA for the CDR3: TGTGCCATCAGTGAGTCCCTGGACATGGCCAAAAACATTCAGTACTTC.

The chain joins TRBV7-6 to TRBJ2-7; 9 positions match TRBD1. The germline V gene encodes CDR1 SGHVS and CDR2 FNYEAQ. V lost 4 bases to trimming and J lost 6 bases; unmatched junction nucleotides: 7. The CDR3 has 14 residues. The CDR3 sequence: CASSSRTGEAEQYF. Written as DNA, the CDR3 is TGTGCCAGCAGCTCCCGGACAGGGGAAGCCGAGCAGTACTTC. The whole variable domain, remainder taken from reference TRBV7-6 and TRBJ2-7, is GAGVSQSPRYKVTKRGQDVALRCDPISGHVSLYWYRQALGQGPEFLTYFNYEAQQDKSGLPNDRFSAERPEGSISTLTIQRTEQRDSAMYRCASSSRTGEAEQYFGPGTRLTVT.

This chain connects TRBV5-4 to TRBJ1-1; 9 bases map to TRBD1. Germline V CDR1 and CDR2: SGHNT, YYREEE (reference sequence). Trimming removed 4 bases from V and 5 bases from J; junction bases left unmatched: 15. There are 17 residues in the CDR3. The CDR3 DNA reads TGTGCCAGCAGCCTCGACGGGACACAGGGGGCGAGAACTGAAGCTTTCTTT. This translates into CASSLDGTQGARTEAFF.

This rearrangement joins TRBV18 to TRBJ2-1, with 8 nucleotides matching TRBD2. The CDR3 loop spans 18 amino acids. Unmatched junction bases numbered 11, after V lost 2 bases and J lost 2 bases. Germline values: CDR1 KGHSH, CDR2 LQKENI. CDR3 sequence reads: CASSPFSLAGLTYNEQFF. The CDR3 bases are TGTGCCAGCTCACCATTTTCGCTAGCGGGCCTAACCTACAATGAGCAGTTCTTC.

CDR3 residues: CASSRQDNYGYTF. The DNA for the CDR3 is TGTGCCAGCAGTCGACAGGATAACTATGGCTACACCTTC. The chain is built from TRBV6-5 and TRBJ1-2; weak D call: TRBD1 (6 bases). V lost 5 bases and J lost 1, with 8 bases in between. CDR3 length: 13 amino acids. The germline V gene has CDR1 MNHEY and CDR2 SVGAGI.

The rearrangement joins TRBV27 to TRBJ2-7; the match to TRBD1 covers 8 bases. CDR1 and CDR2 (germline): MNHEY, SMNVEV (reference sequence). The CDR3 extends over 13 amino acids. Losses at the gene ends were 7 bases for V and 2 bases for J; bases not matched to a gene: 4. The CDR3 DNA is TGTGCCAGCATGAACAGGGGGGCCTACGAGCAGTACTTC. This sequence encodes CASMNRGAYEQYF.

V usage is TRBV19 and J usage is TRBJ2-2, with a possible D match to TRBD2 (6 bases). This CDR3 comprises 14 residues. With 11 bases removed from V and 4 bases from J, the gap between germline ends came to 17 bases. Germline-derived CDR1 and CDR2 are LNHDA and SQIVND (reference sequence). This CDR3 reads CARGGQATTGELFF. CDR3 DNA: TGTGCCCGTGGAGGGCAGGCGACCACCGGGGAGCTGTTTTTT.

The J gene is TRBJ1-2, the V gene TRBV28; TRBD1 might be the D (5 bases). The CDR3 length is 16 residues. V lost 4 bases, J lost 4 bases, and 19 bases lay in between. The germline CDR1 and CDR2 sequences are MDHEN and SYDVKM. The CDR3 is CASSYKGRSILYGYTF. The CDR3 bases are TGTGCCAGCAGTTACAAGGGGCGATCTATCCTCTATGGCTACACCTTC.

This clone turned up a few times. This rearrangement joins TRBV11-2 to TRBJ1-2; D call uncertain. The CDR3 totals 15 residues. V lost 2 bases to trimming and J lost 2 bases, with 12 bases between them. Per the germline V gene, CDR1 is SGHAT and CDR2 is FQNNGV. CDR3 nucleotide sequence: TGTGCCAGCAGCTTAATACGGGGATGGAACTATGGCTACACCTTC. It yields the protein CASSLIRGWNYGYTF.

This clone was recorded once. The chain recombines TRBV27 with TRBJ2-3; 8 bases match TRBD1. The CDR3 extends over 17 amino acids. Trimming cost V 5 bases and J 4 bases; bases outside gene matches: 14. Per germline, CDR1 MNHEY and CDR2 SMNVEV (reference sequence). The CDR3 DNA is TGTGCCAGCAGTCCCTCTAGAGCTGGACAGGGATCAGATACGCAGTATTTT. This translates into CASSPSRAGQGSDTQYF.

The chain couples TRBV7-9 to TRBJ1-1; 9 nucleotides line up with TRBD1. This CDR3 has 16 residues. Germline assignment: CDR1 SEHNR and CDR2 FQNEAQ (reference sequence). Trimming removed 6 bases from V and 4 bases from J; junction bases left unmatched: 12. CDR3 sequence (DNA): TGTGCCAGCAGGTCCGGGACAGGGAGGTGGGTCACTGAAGCTTTCTTT. Encoded protein: CASRSGTGRWVTEAFF.

The chain combines TRBV6-5 with TRBJ1-1, with TRBD1 matching over 7 bases. The CDR3 sequence is 15 residues long. Germline trimming cut 5 bases from V and 0 bases from J; bases unmatched to any gene: 6. Germline V gene sequence: CDR1 MNHEY, CDR2 SVGAGI. CDR3 region: CASSQTGILNTEAFF. CDR3 sequence (DNA): TGTGCCAGCAGTCAGACAGGGATTTTGAACACTGAAGCTTTCTTT.

This clone occurred a few times. V usage is TRBV19 and J usage is TRBJ1-1, with TRBD1 identical over 9 bases. The CDR3 is 13 amino acids. J lost 8 bases, V lost 4 bases, and 5 bases had no gene match. Germline lookup yields CDR1 LNHDA and CDR2 SQIVND (reference sequence). The CDR3 spells CASSTSGTGEAFF. Here the CDR3 DNA reads TGTGCCAGTAGTACTTCTGGGACAGGGGAAGCTTTCTTT. The full variable domain, completed using reference TRBV19 and TRBJ1-1, is DGGITQSPKYLFRKEGQNVTLSCEQNLNHDAMYWYRQDPGQGLRLIYYSQIVNDFQKGDIAEGYSVSREKKESFPLTVTSAQKNPTAFYLCASSTSGTGEAFFGQGTRLTVV.

The chain has TRBV7-2 and TRBJ2-1, with D possibly being TRBD2 (5 bases). Germline assignment: CDR1 SGHTA and CDR2 FQGNSA. Trimming cost V 5 bases and J 7 bases, with 9 bases left between them. The CDR3 is 12 residues long. The CDR3 DNA sequence: TGTGCCAGCAGCCTTCTAGCTAATGAGCAGTTCTTC. It codes for CASSLLANEQFF.

This clone was recorded at least ten times. The chain uses TRBV30 and TRBJ1-1; possible D gene TRBD1, 6 bases. CDR1 is GTSNPN and CDR2 is SVGIG in the germline V gene (reference sequence). This CDR3 comprises 17 residues. Trimming stripped 3 bases from V and 0 bases from J, with 20 bases between. CDR3 residues: CAWRVPPPTGMNTEAFF. The DNA of the CDR3 is TGTGCCTGGAGGGTCCCTCCCCCGACAGGTATGAACACTGAAGCTTTCTTT.

This chain joins TRBV11-2 and TRBJ2-7, with 8 positions matching TRBD2. The CDR3 is 14 residues long. V trimming: 2 bases; J trimming: 5 bases; junction bases outside the gene matches: 5. Looked up from germline, CDR1 is SGHAT and CDR2 is FQNNGV. The CDR3 is CASSLRAGGDEQYF. CDR3 DNA: TGTGCCAGCAGCTTAAGGGCGGGGGGTGACGAGCAGTACTTC.

The chain carries TRBV7-9 and TRBJ2-2; D might be TRBD2 (5 bases). This CDR3 contains 14 residues. Trimming stripped 7 bases from V and 2 bases from J, with 11 bases between. Germline CDR1 reads SEHNR; CDR2 reads FQNEAQ (reference sequence). CDR3 coding DNA: TGTGCCAGCAAGGAGGACTCAAACACCGGGGAGCTGTTTTTT. Translation gives CASKEDSNTGELFF.

The V and J genes are TRBV4-3 and TRBJ2-1; 9 bases are a match to TRBD2. CDR3 length: 15 residues. V lost 4 bases to trimming and J lost 2 bases; unmatched junction nucleotides: 3. Looked up from germline, CDR1 is LGHNA and CDR2 is YSLEER. The CDR3 DNA reads TGCGCCAGCAGCCTTATAGCGGGGGCCTACAATGAGCAGTTCTTC. The encoded protein is CASSLIAGAYNEQFF.

As regards this clone: The sample carries other DNA sequences with the same CDR3. The chain has TRBV18 and TRBJ2-7, with TRBD1 matching 11 bases. Germline assignment: CDR1 KGHSH and CDR2 LQKENI. CDR3 length: 14 residues. V lost 3 bases, J lost 3 bases, and 1 base stayed unmatched. The DNA of the CDR3 is TGTGCCAGCTCACCTGGGACAGGGGGCTACGAGCAGTACTTC. This gives the protein CASSPGTGGYEQYF.

This rearrangement joins TRBV24-1 to TRBJ2-3; 9 positions match TRBD1. Germline V gene lookup returns CDR1 KGHDR and CDR2 SFDVKD. V shed 7 bases, J shed 8 bases, and the junction held 6 bases outside the gene matches. This CDR3 region has 13 residues. CDR3 residues: CATRQGAQGTQYF. For the CDR3, the DNA is TGTGCCACCAGACAGGGGGCGCAAGGTACGCAGTATTTT.

The table lists this clone with a few counts. The V gene is TRBV6-1, the J gene TRBJ2-4; possible D gene TRBD2, 5 bases. The V end was cut by 1 base, the J end by 8 bases, with 12 bases between. The CDR3 sequence is 14 residues long. Germline V gene sequence: CDR1 MNHNS, CDR2 SASEGT. Here the CDR3 DNA reads TGTGCCAGCAGTGAAGGGGTCCCGCGGGACATTCAGTACTTC. Its translation: CASSEGVPRDIQYF.

The chain carries TRBV5-4 and TRBJ1-2; no firm D call. The germline gives CDR1 SGHNT, CDR2 YYREEE (reference sequence). The CDR3 consists of 12 residues. Trimming took 10 bases from V and 2 from J, leaving 12 bases between them. The CDR3, as DNA: TGTGCCTATACCGGGTTAAACTATGGCTACACCTTC. It translates to CAYTGLNYGYTF.